This T cell receptor beta chain was recovered during a study of blood T cell repertoires in COVID-19. Study-wide context: T cells, B-cell-depleted T cells, or PBMCs provided the cDNA or gDNA that served as material.

Participants were aged roughly 18 to 90 years, lived in roughly 23 US areas, and enrolled virtually. Clinical history reported by participants formed the basis on which cohorts were assigned. Germline V gene lookup returns CDR1 SGHNT and CDR2 YENEEA. The V end lost 4 bases, the J end lost 7 bases, and 16 bases lay between the germline ends. This CDR3 is built from 14 residues. Method: immunoSEQ multiplex PCR; TCRdb's copy keeps in-frame clones and lacks some. The sample has hundreds of thousands of clones; 80% to 90% are singletons. This TCR was sampled from a woman aged 18-29 years who had recovered from COVID-19. Material: PBMCs or T cells enriched from blood (not recorded which). The rearrangement uses TRBV11-3 and TRBJ1-2; D unresolved. In nucleotides, the CDR3 is TGTGCCAGCAGCTGCCCACCGGGGTCTCCTGGCTACACCTTC. Translating it yields CASSCPPGSPGYTF.